In this sample, the clone carrying this TCR beta chain turned up a few times. Its antigen is still unknown. This sample was taken from a study of response to subunit inactivated influenza vaccine. Regarding the study as a whole: The study's authors posited that every seasonal influenza vaccination enlists few new T cells.

Germline CDR1 SGHVS, CDR2 FNYEAQ. The CDR3 runs to 15 residues. Trimming pared 3 bases from V and 6 bases from J, leaving 12 bases between. TCRdb reanalysed the RT-PCR reads using MiXCR and keeps one entry per CDR3 protein. The sample has around 790,000 distinct CDR3 sequences, 20% to 25% seen once; the top ten hold roughly 10%. The rearrangement joins TRBV7-6 to TRBJ1-6, with D maybe TRBD1 (6 bases). The clonotype was recovered from a man in his fifties who received an inactivated influenza vaccine. Sequenced material: PBMCs from blood, taken 5 days after vaccination. CDR3 coding DNA: TGTGCCAGCAGCTTGGTACAGGGCGGTAATTCACCCCTCCACTTT. Protein product: CASSLVQGGNSPLHF.